A single sample is the source of the 3 T cell receptor beta chains below, sequenced in a study of neurological immune-mediated disorders. Via MiXCR, TCRdb re-called the 5' RACE reads, giving one row per CDR3 protein. The sample holds fewer than 75,000 distinct CDR3 sequences, 3% to 4% seen once. The sequenced material came from PBMCs. These receptors were taken from a man aged 40-49 years with multiple sclerosis.

This clonotype was seen ten or more times. V and J are TRBV20-1 and TRBJ2-5; 10 bases fit TRBD2. The CDR3 is made up of 14 amino acids. V lost 3 bases to trimming and J lost 3 bases; unmatched junction nucleotides: 4. From germline, CDR1 is DFQATT and CDR2 SNEGSKA (reference sequence). CDR3 in amino acids: CSARPTSGEETQYF. The CDR3 DNA reads as TGCAGTGCTAGGCCTACTAGCGGGGAAGAGACCCAGTACTTC.

Concerning this clonotype: Germline is not matched at one junction end, which may reflect a read error. The J gene is TRBJ2-2, the V gene TRBV24-1; D gene ambiguous. Germline CDR1 and CDR2: KGHDR and SFDVKD. This CDR3 is 13 amino acids long. The CDR3 nucleotides are TGTGCCAACAGTGATAGGTTCACCGGGGAGCTGTTTTTT. It is translated as CANSDRFTGELFF.

The sample holds many counts of this clonotype. The chain combines TRBV7-2 with TRBJ2-1; D may be TRBD1 or TRBD2 (5 bases each). V lost 2 bases and J lost 5, with 10 bases in between. CDR3 length: 14 amino acids. Per the germline V gene, CDR1 is SGHTA and CDR2 is FQGNSA. The chain's CDR3 is CASSLFRGNNEQFF. CDR3 sequence (DNA): TGTGCCAGCAGCTTATTCCGGGGCAACAATGAGCAGTTCTTC.